One sample yielded the 15 T cell receptor beta chains listed below, sequenced in a study of cytomegalovirus exposure and HLA in healthy donors. Generated by immunoSEQ multiplex PCR, the TCRdb table keeps only in-frame clones and is missing some. The sample lists some 98,000 clones; 70% to 90% were seen once. The sample comprised PBMCs. The receptors here all came from a woman in her twenties or thirties in good health and CMV-seronegative.

The V call is TRBV28, the J call TRBJ2-5; 10 positions agree with TRBD2. This CDR3 is 13 amino acids long. V was clipped by 6 bases and J by 5 bases; unmatched bases: 3. Germline-derived CDR1 and CDR2 are MDHEN and SYDVKM. CDR3 in DNA: TGTGCCAGCAGGCTAGCGGGGGCGGAGACCCAGTACTTC. Its protein product is CASRLAGAETQYF.

The genes are TRBV27 and TRBJ2-2; 9 bases are a match to TRBD2. The CDR3 length is 18 residues. The J segment lost 0 bases and the V segment lost 0 bases, leaving 5 bases of the junction unmatched. Germline loops: CDR1 MNHEY, CDR2 SMNVEV (reference sequence). As DNA, the CDR3 is TGTGCCAGCAGTTTATCGCGAGCGGGAGGACCGAACACCGGGGAGCTGTTTTTT. Protein product: CASSLSRAGGPNTGELFF.

By share, this clone ranks as medium-sized. Other DNA variants within this sample encode the same CDR3. This chain uses TRBV5-5 with TRBJ1-3; D gene unclear. The CDR3 has 15 amino acids. CDR1 and CDR2 (germline): SGHKS, YYEKEE (reference sequence). V was pared by 0 bases and J by 0 bases, with 7 bases between. In DNA, the CDR3 is TGTGCCAGCAGCTTGGCGGGGAACTCTGGAAACACCATATATTTT. As protein: CASSLAGNSGNTIYF. The full variable domain, its missing parts supplied by reference TRBV5-5 and TRBJ1-3, is DAGVTQSPTHLIKTRGQQVTLRCSPISGHKSVSWYQQVLGQGPQFIFQYYEKEERGRGNFPDRFSARQFPNYSSELNVNALLLGDSALYLCASSLAGNSGNTIYFGEGSWLTVV.

V is TRBV18 and J is TRBJ2-5, with TRBD1 matching over 9 bases. The CDR3 extends over 14 amino acids. Germline V gene sequence: CDR1 KGHSH, CDR2 LQKENI. V dropped 6 bases and J dropped 2; count of bases not matched to a gene: 4. CDR3 amino acids: CASSIGTGQETQYF. Here the CDR3 DNA reads TGTGCCAGCTCCATCGGGACAGGGCAAGAGACCCAGTACTTC.

The chain employs TRBV19 and TRBJ2-7; 7 bases fit TRBD1. J lost 2 bases, V lost 2 bases, and 6 bases had no gene match. Germline CDR1 is LNHDA and CDR2 is SQIVND (reference sequence). There are 15 residues in the CDR3. The CDR3 region has the DNA TGTGCCAGTAGTATAAGGACAGGCGCCACCTACGAGCAGTACTTC. Its translation is CASSIRTGATYEQYF.

The chain combines TRBV6-6 with TRBJ2-7; 7 nucleotides line up with TRBD2. The V gene's germline CDR1 is MNHNY and CDR2 SVGAGI (reference sequence). CDR3 length equals 13 residues. With V trimmed by 7 bases and J by 3 bases, 6 bases remained unmatched. The CDR3 is CASTSGGGYEQYF. The CDR3, as DNA: TGTGCCAGCACCTCGGGGGGAGGCTACGAGCAGTACTTC.

Regarding this clone: Other DNA sequences in this sample translate to the same CDR3. The chain joins TRBV5-1 to TRBJ2-3, with a possible D match to TRBD1 (6 bases). The length of the CDR3 is 14 residues. Trimming took 2 bases from V and 0 from J, leaving 7 bases between them. Per the germline V gene, CDR1 is SGHRS and CDR2 is YFSETQ. CDR3 in DNA: TGCGCCAGCAGCTTTAGGGGGAGCACAGATACGCAGTATTTT. It is translated as CASSFRGSTDTQYF.

This rearrangement joins TRBV6-5 to TRBJ2-3; unclear D gene. Germline values: CDR1 MNHEY, CDR2 SVGAGI. Deletions cut 4 bases from V and 0 bases from J, with 11 bases between. There are 15 residues in the CDR3. The CDR3 loop reads CASSLSTSSTDTQYF. CDR3 coding DNA: TGTGCCAGCAGTTTGAGCACGTCTAGCACAGATACGCAGTATTTT.

This CDR3 is CASSLDGQIYGYTF. The CDR3 DNA sequence: TGCGCCAGCAGCTTGGATGGCCAAATCTATGGCTACACCTTC. The V gene is TRBV5-1, the J gene TRBJ1-2; D is uncertain. The CDR3 loop spans 14 amino acids. Looked up from germline, CDR1 is SGHRS and CDR2 is YFSETQ. V shed 0 bases and J shed 4 bases, with 10 bases lying between them.

This rearrangement joins TRBV9 to TRBJ1-5, with TRBD1 matching over 10 bases. CDR1 is SGDLS, CDR2 YYNGEE, per germline. Trimming cost V 4 bases and J 2 bases; bases outside gene matches: 3. The CDR3 length is 15 residues. CDR3 protein: CASSRQGAGNQPQHF. The CDR3 nucleotides are TGTGCCAGCAGCAGACAGGGGGCTGGCAATCAGCCCCAGCATTTT.

Regarding this clone: A read error may produce the germline difference seen at one junction end. V and J are TRBV7-7 and TRBJ2-1, with 11 bases fitting TRBD2. This CDR3 region has 15 residues. Germline V lookup: CDR1 SSHAT, CDR2 FNYEAQ (reference sequence). In DNA, the CDR3 is TGTGCTAGCAGCCTTACTAGCGGGAGAGGGAATGAGCAGTTCTTC. Protein product: CASSLTSGRGNEQFF.

The chain combines TRBV29-1 with TRBJ1-1; D is uncertain. CDR3 length: 12 residues. V gave up 3 bases and J gave up 0 bases, with 5 bases separating them. Per the germline V gene, CDR1 is SQVTM and CDR2 is ANQGSEA. CDR3 in amino acids: CSVDSMNTEAFF. The CDR3 DNA follows: TGCAGCGTTGACTCTATGAACACTGAAGCTTTCTTT.

The gene calls are TRBV7-9 and TRBJ1-2; 7 positions agree with TRBD1. Germline lookup yields CDR1 SEHNR and CDR2 FQNEAQ (reference sequence). The CDR3 sequence is 16 residues long. The trim removed 4 bases at V and 3 bases at J, leaving 11 bases unmatched. The DNA of the CDR3 is TGTGCCAGCAGCTCGTCAGGGGGAAGCTATTACTATGGCTACACCTTC. Residues: CASSSSGGSYYYGYTF.

The chain links TRBV27 to TRBJ2-3; D is uncertain. The CDR3 covers 14 residues. Germline values: CDR1 MNHEY, CDR2 SMNVEV (reference sequence). V lost 2 bases and J lost 3, with 9 bases in between. CDR3 coding DNA: TGTGCCAGCAGTTTACAGGCTGGGACAGATACGCAGTATTTT. Its protein product is CASSLQAGTDTQYF.

The chain couples TRBV29-1 to TRBJ2-4; 12 bases are shared with TRBD1. This CDR3 region has 18 residues. In germline, CDR1 is SQVTM, CDR2 ANQGSEA. Trimming removed 1 base from V and 1 base from J; junction bases left unmatched: 8. CDR3 region: CSVEGDRGLVGAKNIQYF. The CDR3 bases are TGCAGCGTTGAAGGGGACAGGGGGCTTGTAGGCGCCAAAAACATTCAGTACTTC.